This is a list of T cell receptor beta chains from one sample in a study of blood T cell repertoires in COVID-19. Sequenced by immunoSEQ multiplex PCR; TCRdb stores in-frame clones only, minus some. The sample includes 60,000 to 65,000 clones, 74% of them seen just once. Sequencing was carried out using peripheral blood. The receptors come from a woman older than 75 with acute or convalescent COVID-19. CDR3s include the opening cysteine and the closing phenylalanine or tryptophan. The D gene is left open where the match is weak. Not all rows give a size; the values are once, few, many and, for expanded clones, a class.

.,TRBV5-1,TRBD2,TRBJ2-1,CASSSGLAASTEQFF,TGCGCCAGCAGCTCGGGACTAGCGGCCTCTACCGAGCAGTTCTTC
.,TRBV27,.,TRBJ2-3,CASSPPGGTDTQYF,TGTGCCAGCAGTCCCCCGGGGGGCACAGATACGCAGTATTTT
.,TRBV15,TRBD2,TRBJ2-1,CATSRVQVAGARNEQFF,TGTGCCACCAGCAGGGTCCAGGTAGCGGGAGCGAGGAATGAGCAGTTCTTC
.,TRBV7-9,.,TRBJ2-7,CASSDGTSKLSSYEQYF,TGTGCCAGCAGCGACGGGACAAGCAAACTGAGCTCCTACGAGCAGTACTTC
many,TRBV21-1,.,TRBJ2-6,CASSKAWDSSYSGANVLTF,TGTGCCAGCAGCAAAGCCTGGGACAGTAGTTACTCTGGGGCCAACGTCCTGACTTTC
once,TRBV10-3,TRBD1,TRBJ2-7,CAISPGQASYEQYF,TGTGCCATCAGTCCGGGACAGGCCTCCTACGAGCAGTACTTC
.,TRBV10-2,.,TRBJ2-7,CASSPAGRGAGEQYF,TGCGCCAGCAGCCCCGCGGGACGGGGGGCCGGAGAGCAGTACTTC
.,TRBV29-1,.,TRBJ2-5,CSVEVLRWETQYF,TGCAGCGTTGAAGTCCTCAGGTGGGAGACCCAGTACTTC
.,TRBV11-3,.,TRBJ1-1,CASSPGLLNTEAFF,TGTGCCAGCAGCCCTGGACTTCTTAACACTGAAGCTTTCTTT
.,TRBV7-9,TRBD1,TRBJ2-3,CASSPGQGRTDTQYF,TGTGCCAGCAGCCCTGGACAGGGACGGACAGATACGCAGTATTTT
.,TRBV7-2,.,TRBJ2-3,CASSINLGGDTQYF,TGTGCCAGCAGCATAAATTTAGGGGGAGATACGCAGTATTTT
.,TRBV5-4,TRBD1,TRBJ1-6,CASSQEDRAYSPLHF,TGTGCCAGCAGCCAGGAGGACAGGGCATATTCACCCCTCCACTTT
few,TRBV27,.,TRBJ2-3,CASRQTDKKQYF,TGTGCCAGCAGGCAAACTGACAAGAAGCAGTATTTT
.,TRBV7-8,.,TRBJ2-5,CASSPSGTQETQYF,TGTGCCAGCAGCCCAAGCGGTACGCAAGAGACCCAGTACTTC
.,TRBV6-5,.,TRBJ1-1,CASSYAQGLTEAFF,TGTGCCAGCAGTTACGCGCAGGGGCTCACTGAAGCTTTCTTT
.,TRBV6-1,TRBD2,TRBJ2-7,CASSEGGRSYEQYF,TGTGCCAGCAGTGAAGGCGGGAGATCGTACGAGCAGTACTTC
.,TRBV19,TRBD1,TRBJ2-5,CASSTQGAPETQYF,TGTGCCAGTAGTACTCAGGGGGCCCCAGAGACCCAGTACTTC
.,TRBV27,TRBD2,TRBJ2-7,CASSYSGLAATYEQYF,TGTGCCAGCAGTTATTCGGGACTAGCGGCCACCTACGAGCAGTACTTC
few,TRBV7-9,TRBD1,TRBJ1-1,CASSLAGTGGLTEAFF,TGTGCCAGCAGCTTAGCGGGGACAGGGGGCTTGACTGAAGCTTTCTTT
.,TRBV5-1,.,TRBJ1-2,CASSLEFGGRNGYTF,TGCGCCAGCAGCTTGGAGTTCGGTGGGAGGAATGGCTACACCTTC
.,TRBV28,TRBD1,TRBJ1-2,CASSFKDRGPFYGYTF,TGTGCCAGCAGTTTTAAGGACAGGGGACCCTTCTATGGCTACACCTTC
.,TRBV7-9,.,TRBJ1-3,CASSLGGTIYF,TGTGCCAGCAGCTTAGGAGGCACCATATATTTT
once,TRBV7-2,.,TRBJ2-1,CAVGYGEQFF,TGTGCCGTCGGGTACGGTGAGCAGTTCTTC
.,TRBV28,.,TRBJ1-3,CASSLAGPYPGNTIYF,TGTGCCAGCAGTTTAGCGGGCCCTTACCCAGGAAACACCATATATTTT
.,TRBV27,.,TRBJ2-7,CASSSQPPAEAYEQYF,TGTGCCAGCAGTTCACAACCCCCTGCCGAGGCCTACGAGCAGTACTTC
.,TRBV5-6,TRBD2,TRBJ2-2,CASSFGGRPGELFF,TGTGCCAGCAGCTTTGGCGGGAGGCCCGGGGAGCTGTTTTTT
.,TRBV6-2/TRBV6-3,.,TRBJ2-3,CASSDRASSTDTQYF,TGTGCCAGCAGTGACAGAGCCTCTAGCACAGATACGCAGTATTTT
.,TRBV7-3,TRBD2,TRBJ2-1,CASSPNGGLAGDQFF,TGTGCCAGCAGCCCGAACGGGGGACTAGCGGGAGACCAGTTCTTC
.,TRBV19,.,TRBJ2-3,CASSTRGGFGTDTQYF,TGTGCCAGTAGTACCCGCGGAGGGTTCGGCACAGATACGCAGTATTTT
.,TRBV19,.,TRBJ1-1,CASSSLGGARTEAFF,TGTGCCAGTAGTTCTCTGGGAGGGGCGCGAACTGAAGCTTTCTTT
medium-sized,TRBV4-2,.,TRBJ2-5,CASSQAGGPQETQYF,TGTGCCAGCAGCCAAGCCGGCGGCCCTCAAGAGACCCAGTACTTC
.,TRBV7-6,TRBD1,TRBJ2-2,CASSLTGGTGELFF,TGTGCCAGCAGCTTAACAGGGGGCACCGGGGAGCTGTTTTTT
.,TRBV28,.,TRBJ1-5,CASRQVNQPQHF,TGTGCCAGCAGACAAGTGAATCAGCCCCAGCATTTT
.,TRBV7-6,.,TRBJ2-7,CASSHIYRDDEQYF,TGTGCCAGCAGCCATATCTACAGGGACGACGAGCAGTACTTC
few,TRBV10-3,TRBD2,TRBJ2-1,CARREGPTDEQFF,TGTGCCAGGCGGGAGGGCCCCACCGATGAGCAGTTCTTC
.,TRBV6-6,.,TRBJ2-3,CASRSVDTQYF,TGTGCCAGCCGGTCTGTGGATACGCAGTATTTT
.,TRBV27,.,TRBJ1-1,CASSPGRGTNTEAFF,TGTGCCAGCAGTCCAGGGCGGGGCACGAACACTGAAGCTTTCTTT
once,TRBV10-3,.,TRBJ2-1,CAIMSVEGSYNEQFF,TGTGCCATCATGTCCGTGGAGGGGTCCTACAATGAGCAGTTCTTC
few,TRBV9,.,TRBJ1-4,CASSVGSGGGEKLFF,TGTGCCAGCAGCGTAGGGTCAGGCGGAGGGGAAAAACTGTTTTTT
.,TRBV28,.,TRBJ2-7,CASRWSQGPYEQYF,TGTGCCAGCAGGTGGTCACAGGGACCCTACGAGCAGTACTTC
.,TRBV12-1,.,TRBJ1-1,CASSPGTGGSTEAFF,TGTGCCAGCAGCCCCGGGACAGGGGGCTCCACTGAAGCTTTCTTT
.,TRBV2,TRBD1,TRBJ1-1,CASSRDRGNTEAFF,TGTGCCAGCAGTCGGGACAGGGGTAACACTGAAGCTTTCTTT
.,TRBV19,TRBD1,TRBJ1-5,CAVGATGGLGNQPQHF,TGTGCCGTCGGGGCCACAGGGGGTCTTGGCAATCAGCCCCAGCATTTT
.,TRBV29-1,TRBD1,TRBJ1-2,CSVERFGQGDGGYTF,TGCAGCGTTGAACGGTTTGGACAGGGGGATGGTGGCTACACCTTC
.,TRBV5-4,.,TRBJ2-3,CASSLAAGFTDTQYF,TGTGCCAGCAGCTTGGCGGCGGGATTCACAGATACGCAGTATTTT
.,TRBV30,TRBD1,TRBJ2-7,CAWNGDRTSYEQYF,TGTGCCTGGAACGGGGACAGGACCAGCTACGAGCAGTACTTC
.,TRBV5-1,.,TRBJ2-3,CASSLVAGTDTQYF,TGCGCCAGCAGCTTGGTGGCGGGCACAGATACGCAGTATTTT
once,TRBV19,TRBD1,TRBJ1-2,CASRKGTETNYGYTF,TGTGCCAGTAGGAAGGGGACAGAGACTAACTATGGCTACACCTTC
.,TRBV5-1,.,TRBJ2-7,CASSFQLAYEQYF,TGCGCCAGCAGCTTTCAACTAGCTTACGAGCAGTACTTC
once,TRBV3-1/TRBV3-2,TRBD2,TRBJ2-1,CASSQGRGVSEQFF,TGTGCCAGCAGCCAAGGCCGGGGGGTTAGTGAGCAGTTCTTC
.,TRBV5-4,.,TRBJ2-3,CASSPRRDGTDTQYF,TGTGCCAGCAGCCCACGGCGGGACGGCACAGATACGCAGTATTTT
once,TRBV4-2,.,TRBJ2-2,CASSQADSTNTGELFF,TGTGCCAGCAGCCAGGCCGACAGCACGAACACCGGGGAGCTGTTTTTT
few,TRBV28,.,TRBJ2-7,CASEHQTTYEQYF,TGTGCCAGCGAACATCAAACCACCTACGAGCAGTACTTC
.,TRBV6-1,.,TRBJ2-7,CASSVSAGPQGYEQYF,TGTGCCAGCAGTGTTTCGGCAGGACCCCAGGGCTACGAGCAGTACTTC
.,TRBV10-3,TRBD2,TRBJ2-1,CAISEWGLAGYNEQFF,TGTGCCATCAGTGAATGGGGACTAGCGGGTTACAATGAGCAGTTCTTC
.,TRBV2,TRBD2,TRBJ2-1,CASRELAGAYNEQFF,TGTGCCAGCAGGGAACTAGCGGGAGCCTACAATGAGCAGTTCTTC
.,TRBV30,TRBD2,TRBJ2-5,CAWSGPMLAGVETQYF,TGTGCCTGGAGTGGTCCCATGCTAGCGGGAGTGGAGACCCAGTACTTC
.,TRBV6-4,TRBD2,TRBJ2-1,CASSELAGVRNEQFF,TGTGCCAGCAGTGAACTAGCGGGAGTTAGAAATGAGCAGTTCTTC